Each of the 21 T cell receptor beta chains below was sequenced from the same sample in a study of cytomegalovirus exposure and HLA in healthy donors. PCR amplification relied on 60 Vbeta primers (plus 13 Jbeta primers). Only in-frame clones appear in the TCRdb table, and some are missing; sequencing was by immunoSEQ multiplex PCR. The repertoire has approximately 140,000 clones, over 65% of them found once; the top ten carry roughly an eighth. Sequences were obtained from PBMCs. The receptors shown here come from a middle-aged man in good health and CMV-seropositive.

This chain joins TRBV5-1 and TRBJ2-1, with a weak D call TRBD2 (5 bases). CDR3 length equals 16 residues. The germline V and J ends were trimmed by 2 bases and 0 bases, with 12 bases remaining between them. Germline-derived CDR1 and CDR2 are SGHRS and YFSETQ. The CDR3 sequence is CASSFLSGSSYNEQFF. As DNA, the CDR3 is TGCGCCAGCAGCTTTCTAAGCGGTAGCTCCTACAATGAGCAGTTCTTC.

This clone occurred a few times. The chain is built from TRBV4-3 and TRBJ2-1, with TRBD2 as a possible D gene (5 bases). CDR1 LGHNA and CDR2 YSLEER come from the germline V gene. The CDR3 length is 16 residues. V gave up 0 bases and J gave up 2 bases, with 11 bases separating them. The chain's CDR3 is CASSQDLGKAYNEQFF. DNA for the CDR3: TGCGCCAGCAGCCAAGATCTCGGGAAAGCCTACAATGAGCAGTTCTTC.

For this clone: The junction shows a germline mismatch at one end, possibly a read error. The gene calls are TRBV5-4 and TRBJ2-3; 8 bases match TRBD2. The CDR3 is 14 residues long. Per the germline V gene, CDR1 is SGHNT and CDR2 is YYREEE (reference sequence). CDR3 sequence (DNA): TGTGCCAGCACCTTGGGCCTAGCGGGAGATACGCAGTATTTT. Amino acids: CASTLGLAGDTQYF. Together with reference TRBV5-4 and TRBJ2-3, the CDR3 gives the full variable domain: ETGVTQSPTHLIKTRGQQVTLRCSSQSGHNTVSWYQQALGQGPQFIFQYYREEENGRGNFPPRFSGLQFPNYSSELNVNALELDDSALYLCASTLGLAGDTQYFGPGTRLTVL.

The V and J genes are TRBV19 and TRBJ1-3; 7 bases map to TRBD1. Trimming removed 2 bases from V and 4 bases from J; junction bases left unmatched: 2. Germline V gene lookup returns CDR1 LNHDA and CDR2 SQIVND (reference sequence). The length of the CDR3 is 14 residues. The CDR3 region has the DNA TGTGCCAGTAGTATAACAGGGGTCGGAAACACCATATATTTT. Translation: CASSITGVGNTIYF.

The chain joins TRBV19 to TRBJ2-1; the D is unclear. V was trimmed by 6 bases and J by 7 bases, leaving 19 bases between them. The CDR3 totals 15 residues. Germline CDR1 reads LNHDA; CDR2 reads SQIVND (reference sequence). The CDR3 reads CASSHPETPWNEQFF. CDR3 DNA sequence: TGTGCCAGTAGCCACCCGGAGACTCCATGGAATGAGCAGTTCTTC.

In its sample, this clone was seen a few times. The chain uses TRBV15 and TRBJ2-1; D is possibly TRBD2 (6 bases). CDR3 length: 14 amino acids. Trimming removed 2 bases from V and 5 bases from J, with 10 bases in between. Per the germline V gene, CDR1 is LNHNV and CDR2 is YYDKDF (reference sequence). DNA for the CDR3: TGTGCCACCAGCAGACAACTAGCCAACAATGAGCAGTTCTTC. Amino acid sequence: CATSRQLANNEQFF.

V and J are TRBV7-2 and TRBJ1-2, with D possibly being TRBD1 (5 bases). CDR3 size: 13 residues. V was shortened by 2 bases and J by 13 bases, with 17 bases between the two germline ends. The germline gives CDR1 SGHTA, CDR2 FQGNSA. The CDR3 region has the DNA TGTGCCAGCAGCTTAAAAGTGATGTCAGGGCCCACCTTC. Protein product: CASSLKVMSGPTF.

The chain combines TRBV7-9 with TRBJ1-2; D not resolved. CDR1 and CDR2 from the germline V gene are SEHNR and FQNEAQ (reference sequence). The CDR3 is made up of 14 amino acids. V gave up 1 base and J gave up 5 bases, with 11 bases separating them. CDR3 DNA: TGTGCCAGCAGCTTAGGCCCGCACTATTATGGCTACACCTTC. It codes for CASSLGPHYYGYTF.

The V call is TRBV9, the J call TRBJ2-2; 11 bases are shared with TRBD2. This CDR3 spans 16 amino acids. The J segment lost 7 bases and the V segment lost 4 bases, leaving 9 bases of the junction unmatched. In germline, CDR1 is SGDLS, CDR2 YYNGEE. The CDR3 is CASSTRTSGPVGELFF. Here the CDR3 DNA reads TGTGCCAGCAGCACCAGGACTAGCGGGCCTGTCGGGGAGCTGTTTTTT.

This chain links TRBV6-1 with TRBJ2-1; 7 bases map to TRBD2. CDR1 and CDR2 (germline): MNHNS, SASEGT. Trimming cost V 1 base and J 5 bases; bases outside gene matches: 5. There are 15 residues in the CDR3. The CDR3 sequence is CASSEESGANNEQFF. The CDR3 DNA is TGTGCCAGCAGTGAAGAAAGCGGGGCAAACAATGAGCAGTTCTTC.

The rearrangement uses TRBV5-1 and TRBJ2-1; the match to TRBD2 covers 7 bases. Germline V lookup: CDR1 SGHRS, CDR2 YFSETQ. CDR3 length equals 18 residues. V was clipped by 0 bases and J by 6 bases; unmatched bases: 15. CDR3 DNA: TGCGCCAGCAGCTTGGTTGCGGGAGCATCATCGGGCTTCAATGAGCAGTTCTTC. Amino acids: CASSLVAGASSGFNEQFF.

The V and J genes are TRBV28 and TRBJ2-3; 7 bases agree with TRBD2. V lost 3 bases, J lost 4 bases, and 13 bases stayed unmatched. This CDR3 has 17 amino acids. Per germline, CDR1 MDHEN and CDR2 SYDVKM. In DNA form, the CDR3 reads TGTGCCAGCAGTTTTGATAAGGCGGGAGAGAGCGCAGATACGCAGTATTTT. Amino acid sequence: CASSFDKAGESADTQYF.

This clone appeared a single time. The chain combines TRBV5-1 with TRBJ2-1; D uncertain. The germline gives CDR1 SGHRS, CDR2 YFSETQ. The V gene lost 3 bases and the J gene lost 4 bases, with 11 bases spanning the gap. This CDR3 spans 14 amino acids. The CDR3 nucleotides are TGCGCCAGCAGCTCTGACTTTAGGTACAATGAGCAGTTCTTC. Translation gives CASSSDFRYNEQFF.

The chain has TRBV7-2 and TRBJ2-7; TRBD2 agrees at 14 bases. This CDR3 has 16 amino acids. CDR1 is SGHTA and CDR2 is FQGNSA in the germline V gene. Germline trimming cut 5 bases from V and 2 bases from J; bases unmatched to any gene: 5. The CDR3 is CASSPPGLAGAYEQYF. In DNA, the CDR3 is TGTGCCAGCAGCCCGCCGGGACTAGCGGGAGCCTACGAGCAGTACTTC.

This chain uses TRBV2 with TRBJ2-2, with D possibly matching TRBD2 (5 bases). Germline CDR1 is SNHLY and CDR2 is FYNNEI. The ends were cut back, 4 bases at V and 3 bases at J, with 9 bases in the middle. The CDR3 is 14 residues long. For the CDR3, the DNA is TGTGCCAGCAGTGCTGTCGGGGACACCGGGGAGCTGTTTTTT. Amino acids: CASSAVGDTGELFF.

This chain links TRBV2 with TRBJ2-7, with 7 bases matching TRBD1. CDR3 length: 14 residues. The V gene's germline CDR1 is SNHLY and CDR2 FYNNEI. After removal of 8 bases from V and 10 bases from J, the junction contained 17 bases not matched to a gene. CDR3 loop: CASERAGGPLPQYF. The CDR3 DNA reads TGTGCCAGCGAAAGGGCAGGGGGTCCGCTACCTCAGTACTTC.

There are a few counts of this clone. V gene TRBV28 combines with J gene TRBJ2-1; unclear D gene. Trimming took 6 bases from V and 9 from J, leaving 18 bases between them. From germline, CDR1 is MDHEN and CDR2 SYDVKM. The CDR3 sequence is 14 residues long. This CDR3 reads CASSVPARGTEQFF. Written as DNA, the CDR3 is TGTGCCAGCAGCGTACCTGCGAGAGGTACTGAGCAGTTCTTC.

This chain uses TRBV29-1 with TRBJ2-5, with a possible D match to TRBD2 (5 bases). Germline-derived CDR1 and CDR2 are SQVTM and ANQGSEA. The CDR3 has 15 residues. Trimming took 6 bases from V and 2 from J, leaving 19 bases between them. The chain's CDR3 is CSVQPLVLGQETQYF. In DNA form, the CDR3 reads TGCAGCGTCCAGCCACTAGTTCTAGGGCAAGAGACCCAGTACTTC.

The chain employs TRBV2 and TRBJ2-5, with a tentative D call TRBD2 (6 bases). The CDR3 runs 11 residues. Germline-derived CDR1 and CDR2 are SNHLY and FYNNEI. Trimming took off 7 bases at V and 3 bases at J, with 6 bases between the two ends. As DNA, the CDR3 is TGTGCCAGCACGGGAGAAGAGACCCAGTACTTC. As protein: CASTGEETQYF.

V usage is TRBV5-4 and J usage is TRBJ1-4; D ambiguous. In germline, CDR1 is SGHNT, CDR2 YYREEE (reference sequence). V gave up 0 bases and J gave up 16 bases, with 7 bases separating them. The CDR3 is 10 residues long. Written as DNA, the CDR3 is TGTGCCAGCAGCTTGGCCCGGGGGTTTTTT. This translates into CASSLARGFF.

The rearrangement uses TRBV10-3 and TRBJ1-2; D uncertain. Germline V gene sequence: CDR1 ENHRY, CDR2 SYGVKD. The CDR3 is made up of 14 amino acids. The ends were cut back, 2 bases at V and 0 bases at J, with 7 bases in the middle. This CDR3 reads CAISETLPNYGYTF. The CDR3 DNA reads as TGTGCCATCAGTGAGACGCTACCTAACTATGGCTACACCTTC.